The T cell receptor beta chain under discussion was sequenced for a study of blood T cells in healthy people across ages. Trimming took off 1 base at V and 4 bases at J, with 8 bases between the two ends. Germline-derived CDR1 and CDR2 are LGHNA and YSLEER. The CDR3 extends over 14 amino acids. The use of a sample-barcoded 5' primer and a J-beta primer mix characterized a second PCR of roughly 6 to 11 cycles. Paired-end reads containing CDR3 totaled no fewer than 2.5 million for each sample. TCRdb re-analysed the 5' RACE reads in MiXCR, keeping a single row per CDR3 protein. The sample has fewer than 950,000 distinct CDR3 sequences; 35% to 40% are singletons. This clonotype was detected ten times or more.

Material for sequencing was blood. The sequence derives from a man younger than 35 in good health. The V gene is TRBV4-3, the J gene TRBJ2-1; no reliable D call. The CDR3 sequence: CASSQGLVYNEQFF. DNA for the CDR3: TGCGCCAGCAGCCAAGGGTTAGTTTACAATGAGCAGTTCTTC.